These 22 T cell receptor beta chains came from one sample sequenced in a study of T cells after posttransplantation cyclophosphamide. A marrow graft followed busulfan-fludarabine conditioning, with cyclophosphamide on days +3 and +4. Measured with immunoSEQ multiplex PCR; TCRdb has only the in-frame clones, and not every one. The data show 6,500 to 9,500 clones, with none appearing a single time. The sample in question was PBMCs, obtained after allogeneic stem cell transplant with posttransplant cyclophosphamide. The receptors shown here come from a male patient aged 45-59 years who received an allogeneic stem cell transplant from an unrelated donor, was CMV-positive, and had acute GVHD only. Some T cells may originate from the graft donor.

The table lists this clone with many counts. The chain carries TRBV9 and TRBJ2-1; 7 positions match TRBD2. The V gene's germline CDR1 is SGDLS and CDR2 YYNGEE. V lost 0 bases and J lost 10; bases outside the gene matches: 4. The length of the CDR3 is 13 residues. CDR3: CASSVGQLAEQFF. CDR3 bases: TGTGCCAGCAGCGTAGGGCAACTAGCGGAGCAGTTCTTC.

This clone was picked up many times. J is TRBJ2-1 and V is TRBV27; 8 bases agree with TRBD2. With 7 bases clipped from V and 5 bases from J, the junction kept 10 bases outside the gene matches. This CDR3 is built from 15 residues. The germline V gene encodes CDR1 MNHEY and CDR2 SMNVEV (reference sequence). CDR3 in DNA: TGTGCCAGCACGCTAACTAGCGGCCTAAACAATGAGCAGTTCTTC. Translation: CASTLTSGLNNEQFF.

This clone came up many times. The V gene is TRBV7-2, the J gene TRBJ2-1; D is unresolved. The CDR3 runs 15 residues. The germline V gene encodes CDR1 SGHTA and CDR2 FQGNSA. With 8 bases removed from V and 6 bases from J, the gap between germline ends came to 20 bases. CDR3 loop: CASVIEVRLGNEQFF. CDR3 nucleotides: TGTGCCAGCGTCATCGAGGTTCGGTTAGGCAATGAGCAGTTCTTC.

J is TRBJ2-5 and V is TRBV11-2; D is perhaps TRBD2 (5 bases). The length of the CDR3 is 15 residues. V gave up 4 bases and J gave up 10 bases, with 22 bases separating them. Germline V CDR1 and CDR2: SGHAT, FQNNGV. CDR3 region: CASSSGTVYEEVQYF. CDR3 bases: TGTGCCAGCAGCTCCGGAACGGTATATGAGGAGGTCCAGTACTTC.

This clone has at least ten counts. This rearrangement joins TRBV2 to TRBJ2-3, with D unclear. V dropped 6 bases and J dropped 6 bases, with 13 bases sitting between them. Germline V gene lookup returns CDR1 SNHLY and CDR2 FYNNEI. The CDR3 sequence is 13 residues long. The chain's CDR3 is CASSSPPKDTQYF. In DNA, the CDR3 is TGTGCCAGCAGCTCGCCCCCTAAGGATACGCAGTATTTT.

This clone has at least ten counts. The chain joins TRBV9 to TRBJ2-3, with 9 bases aligning to TRBD2. V dropped 3 bases and J dropped 3; count of bases not matched to a gene: 5. The CDR3 is made up of 15 amino acids. In germline, CDR1 is SGDLS, CDR2 YYNGEE. The DNA for the CDR3 is TGTGCCAGCAGCGGTAGCGGGAGTTCGACAGATACGCAGTATTTT. Translated: CASSGSGSSTDTQYF.

The chain carries TRBV7-2 and TRBJ1-1; D remains ambiguous. The CDR3 runs 14 residues. Germline lookup yields CDR1 SGHTA and CDR2 FQGNSA. With 1 base removed from V and 4 bases from J, the gap between germline ends came to 10 bases. CDR3: CASSLERVGTEAFF. CDR3 bases: TGTGCCAGCAGCTTAGAGAGGGTTGGCACTGAAGCTTTCTTT.

This clone occurred many times. This rearrangement joins TRBV7-8 to TRBJ1-6; no definite D call. The CDR3 spans 15 residues. Looked up from germline, CDR1 is SGHVS and CDR2 is FQNEAQ. Between the trimmed V and J ends, which lost 6 bases and 5 bases, there was a span of 14 bases. DNA of the CDR3: TGTGCCAGCAGGGACGGCGGAGCGGATAATTCACCCCTCCACTTT. Encoded protein: CASRDGGADNSPLHF.

In its sample, this clone was seen many times. The chain recombines TRBV28 with TRBJ1-5; 12 nucleotides match TRBD1. The germline V gene encodes CDR1 MDHEN and CDR2 SYDVKM. The CDR3 spans 14 residues. V was clipped by 4 bases and J by 7 bases; unmatched bases: 2. The CDR3 DNA is TGTGCCAGCAGTTGGGGACAGGGGGCCCAGCCCCAGCATTTT. This sequence encodes CASSWGQGAQPQHF.

The table lists this clone with a few counts. V gene TRBV19 combines with J gene TRBJ2-7; 10 bases match TRBD1. The CDR3 extends over 14 amino acids. CDR1 is LNHDA, CDR2 SQIVND, per germline (reference sequence). With 5 bases clipped from V and 5 bases from J, the junction kept 6 bases outside the gene matches. This CDR3 reads CASSPGTGANEQYF. In DNA, the CDR3 is TGTGCCAGTAGTCCCGGGACAGGGGCCAACGAGCAGTACTTC.

This clone was found a few times. The DNA for the CDR3 is TGTGCCAGCAGATCTCCCACAGGGGATATTGCAGATACGCAGTATTTT. Protein: CASRSPTGDIADTQYF. The gene calls are TRBV28 and TRBJ2-3; 7 nucleotides line up with TRBD1. This CDR3 region has 16 residues. V dropped 6 bases and J dropped 4; count of bases not matched to a gene: 13. Germline V gene data show CDR1 as MDHEN and CDR2 as SYDVKM.

This clone was observed at least ten times. The J gene is TRBJ1-2, the V gene TRBV10-2; 7 bases are shared with TRBD1. The CDR3 has 14 amino acids. Germline CDR1 is WSHSY and CDR2 is SAAADI. V shed 4 bases and J 4 bases; nucleotides not matched to a gene: 6. As DNA, the CDR3 is TGCGCCAGCAGTGGGGCAGGGGGAATCTATGGCTACACCTTC. It translates to CASSGAGGIYGYTF.

This clone was seen many times. This sequence joins TRBV5-1 and TRBJ1-2; 9 bases are shared with TRBD1. Germline CDR1 is SGHRS and CDR2 is YFSETQ. J lost 7 bases, V lost 2 bases, and 6 bases had no gene match. The CDR3 is 14 residues long. The CDR3 DNA reads TGCGCCAGCAGCTTACCGGGACAGGGTTCTGGCTACACCTTC. It encodes CASSLPGQGSGYTF.

This clone appeared many times. The chain employs TRBV4-1 and TRBJ2-5; 9 bases match TRBD1. This CDR3 is 14 amino acids long. V dropped 2 bases and J dropped 3; count of bases not matched to a gene: 1. Germline loops: CDR1 MGHRA, CDR2 YSYEKL. The CDR3 protein is CASSQRTGEETQYF. CDR3 DNA sequence: TGCGCCAGCAGCCAAAGGACAGGGGAAGAGACCCAGTACTTC.

This clone was observed many times. The rearrangement joins TRBV6-1 to TRBJ1-1, with 7 bases identical to TRBD1. The germline V gene encodes CDR1 MNHNS and CDR2 SASEGT. V dropped 2 bases and J dropped 11; count of bases not matched to a gene: 14. The CDR3 contains 15 residues. CDR3 protein: CASSERGDRALVAFF. In DNA, the CDR3 is TGTGCCAGCAGTGAAAGGGGCGACAGGGCCTTAGTTGCTTTCTTT.

This clone was picked up many times. The CDR3 bases are TGTGCCAGCAGCCCCTCCAGGAGGGCCAGCCAAGAGACCCAGTACTTC. Translation gives CASSPSRRASQETQYF. The chain links TRBV7-9 to TRBJ2-5; weak D call: TRBD2 (6 bases). The CDR3 length is 16 residues. Trimming shortened V by 5 bases and J by 1 base, and 17 bases separated the two germline ends. Germline CDR1 SEHNR, CDR2 FQNEAQ (reference sequence).

The rearrangement uses TRBV7-3 and TRBJ2-3, with TRBD2 as a possible D gene (6 bases). V was cut by 2 bases and J by 4 bases, with 16 bases left in between. The CDR3 is 16 residues long. CDR1 is SGHTA, CDR2 FQGTGA, per germline. CDR3 nucleotide sequence: TGTGCCAGCAGCTTAGGTTCTAGCGCATTGGCAGATACGCAGTATTTT. Translating it yields CASSLGSSALADTQYF.

V gene TRBV6-5 combines with J gene TRBJ2-1; 8 bases line up with TRBD1. The germline V gene has CDR1 MNHEY and CDR2 SVGAGI. The CDR3 contains 14 residues. The junction had 8 bases not matched to a gene; V was cut back by 6 bases and J by 7 bases. The CDR3 nucleotides are TGTGCCAGCAGCTTAGCCAGACAGGGGAATGAGCAGTTCTTC. Residues: CASSLARQGNEQFF.

The genes are TRBV12-5 and TRBJ1-5; 9 bases map to TRBD1. CDR3 length: 17 amino acids. The V gene's germline CDR1 is LGHNT and CDR2 FRNRAP. Unmatched junction bases numbered 14, after V lost 4 bases and J lost 7 bases. This CDR3 is CASGCTTRDRDWQPQHF. CDR3 nucleotide sequence: TGTGCTAGTGGTTGCACGACCCGGGACAGGGACTGGCAGCCCCAGCATTTT.

This clone was seen many times. This chain links TRBV7-3 with TRBJ2-1; 7 bases are shared with TRBD2. Germline-derived CDR1 and CDR2 are SGHTA and FQGTGA. J was trimmed by 10 bases and V by 2 bases; bases with no gene match: 11. This CDR3 spans 15 amino acids. The CDR3, as DNA: TGTGCCAGCAGCTTATTGGCGGGGGACCTAGGAGAGCAGTTCTTC. It specifies CASSLLAGDLGEQFF.

This clone was counted ten times or more. This chain connects TRBV15 to TRBJ1-3; no reliable D call. Trimming stripped 1 base from V and 0 bases from J, with 10 bases between. The CDR3 has 16 residues. CDR1 LNHNV and CDR2 YYDKDF come from the germline V gene (reference sequence). The CDR3 sequence: CATSRAAGLSGNTIYF. CDR3 DNA sequence: TGTGCCACCAGCAGAGCTGCGGGCCTCTCTGGAAACACCATATATTTT.

This clone has a count of ten or more. J is TRBJ2-1 and V is TRBV29-1; TRBD2 matches 10 bases. J gave up 0 bases and V 3 bases, and 5 bases lay outside the gene matches. Per germline, CDR1 SQVTM and CDR2 ANQGSEA. This CDR3 contains 16 residues. CDR3 amino acids: CSVEGASGSSYNEQFF. DNA for the CDR3: TGCAGCGTTGAGGGGGCTAGCGGGAGCTCCTACAATGAGCAGTTCTTC.